These 2 T cell receptor beta chains were all obtained from the same sample, sequenced in a study of early T cells in non-severe SARS-CoV-2 infection (dated by TCRdb to the early 2020s). Receptors were amplified or captured by 5' RACE. Instrument used: NextSeq 500. The raw public data were reprocessed by TCRdb itself: fastp quality trimming at Q25, MiXCR clonotype calling, in-frame beta chains only. CDR3 protein duplicates are merged, each entry listing the most common genes and DNA. In this sample the table shows tens of thousands of distinct CDR3 sequences, 4.5% to 7.5% of which occur a single time. Together, the top ten hold 7.6% of the sample. What was sequenced was whole blood. All receptors come from an adult who was a healthcare worker with PCR-confirmed SARS-CoV-2 infection or an uninfected control (not recorded which).

This clonotype was found many times. The genes are TRBV5-4 and TRBJ2-3, with TRBD1 matching 11 bases. Germline CDR1 reads SGHNT; CDR2 reads YYREEE (reference sequence). V lost 4 bases and J lost 5; bases outside the gene matches: 6. The CDR3 length is 15 residues. CDR3 amino acids: CASSRGQGVIDTQYF. The CDR3 region has the DNA TGTGCCAGCAGCAGGGGACAGGGGGTTATAGATACGCAGTATTTT.

The J gene is TRBJ2-1, the V gene TRBV2; TRBD2 aligns across 7 bases. Germline V lookup: CDR1 SNHLY, CDR2 FYNNEI. V lost 11 bases, J lost 0 bases, and 7 bases stayed unmatched. CDR3 length: 14 amino acids. Here the CDR3 reads CACDGGYSYNEQFF. The CDR3 DNA reads as TGTGCCTGCGACGGGGGGTACTCCTACAATGAGCAGTTCTTC.